This is a list of T cell receptor beta chains from one sample in a study of shared clonotypes between healthy human individuals. Only in-frame clones appear in the TCRdb table, and some are missing; sequencing was by immunoSEQ multiplex PCR. The sample shows roughly 2.2 million clones, approximately 93% of them seen only once. The sequenced sample consisted of naive CD4+ T cells from PBMCs. The receptors come from a man aged 18 to 29 in good health. Some clones in this sample may be carry-over from other donors' samples. Each CDR3 is given with its conserved first and last residue. Fields, in order: D gene, clone size, V gene, J gene, CDR3 DNA, CDR3 protein. D genes are given only for firm matches. Size is omitted from some rows. Given values are once, few, many or a class for expanded clones.

NA	NA	TRBV19	TRBJ2-5	TGTGCCAGTAGTATGCCCCCTGTTTATGAGACCCAGTACTTC	CASSMPPVYETQYF
TRBD2	NA	TRBV28	TRBJ2-1	TGTGCCAGCATCCCCACGGGGAGGGCCCACAATGAGCAGTTCTTC	CASIPTGRAHNEQFF
TRBD2	NA	TRBV28	TRBJ2-4	TGTGCCAGCACCACGGGGGCTAGCGGGAGGGCCAAAAACATTCAGTACTTC	CASTTGASGRAKNIQYF
TRBD2	NA	TRBV2	TRBJ2-4	TGTGCCAGCAGCCGGGGGGACATTCAGTACTTC	CASSRGDIQYF
NA	NA	TRBV28	TRBJ1-4	TGTGCCAGCAGAACTCACAGGGATACTAATGAAAAACTGTTTTTT	CASRTHRDTNEKLFF
NA	NA	TRBV9	TRBJ2-5	TGTGCCAGCAGCGTAGGACGGGAAAAAGAGACCCAGTACTTC	CASSVGREKETQYF
NA	NA	TRBV5-4	TRBJ2-2	TGTGCCAGCAGCTTTCGGAACACCGGGGAGCTGTTTTTT	CASSFRNTGELFF
NA	NA	TRBV7-9	TRBJ1-1	TGTGCCAGCAGCTTAAAAGGGGGCACTGAAGCTTTCTTT	CASSLKGGTEAFF
NA	once	TRBV2	TRBJ1-1	TGTGCCAGCAGGCACTCGATGAACACTGAAGCTTTCTTT	CASRHSMNTEAFF
TRBD1	NA	TRBV4-2	TRBJ1-4	TGTGCCAGCAGCCAAGGGACAGGGGGTTTTGAAAAACTGTTTTTT	CASSQGTGGFEKLFF
NA	once	TRBV28	TRBJ2-5	TGTGCCAGCAGTTCCGGACAGACGGAGACCCAGTACTTC	CASSSGQTETQYF
NA	NA	TRBV2	TRBJ2-3	TGTGCCAGCAGTTTGCCTCGGATGGCTGATACGCAGTATTTT	CASSLPRMADTQYF
NA	NA	TRBV5-4	TRBJ2-1	TGTGCCAGCACCCTCAGAGCCGAAAGCTCCTACAATGAGCAGTTCTTC	CASTLRAESSYNEQFF
NA	NA	TRBV28	TRBJ2-7	TGTGCCAGCAGGCCGAGGGGCGGCAGACCCTCCTACGAGCAGTACTTC	CASRPRGGRPSYEQYF
NA	once	TRBV27	TRBJ1-5	TGTGCCAGCTTAAGGGAAGATAGCAATCAGCCCCAGCATTTT	CASLREDSNQPQHF
TRBD2	NA	TRBV7-3	TRBJ2-1	TGTGCCAGCAGCCCCACGGGGAGGGCCTACAATGAGCAGTTCTTC	CASSPTGRAYNEQFF
TRBD2	NA	TRBV29-1	TRBJ2-1	TGCAGCGTTGAAGATTGGGGGAGGGGTTGGTACAATGAGCAGTTCTTC	CSVEDWGRGWYNEQFF
NA	NA	TRBV5-8	TRBJ1-3	TGTGCCAGCAGCGGGGGACCGAGCTCTGGAAACACCATATATTTT	CASSGGPSSGNTIYF
NA	NA	TRBV7-9	TRBJ1-2	TGTGCCAGCACCAAAGACAGAAGTACTCCCTATGGCTACACCTTC	CASTKDRSTPYGYTF
NA	NA	TRBV29-1	TRBJ2-7	TGCAGCGTGGAAGGACCGAGCTCCTACGAGCAGTACTTC	CSVEGPSSYEQYF
TRBD1	NA	TRBV6-5	TRBJ2-7	TGTGCCAGCAGTTTAAGACAGGGGGCCTACGAGCAGTACTTC	CASSLRQGAYEQYF
NA	once	TRBV27	TRBJ2-2	TGTGCCAGCAGTTTCGGGGAGTACACCGGGGAGCTGTTTTTT	CASSFGEYTGELFF
NA	NA	TRBV7-9	TRBJ2-2	TGTGCCAGCAGCCCCGAGGGGGGGCGGAACACCGGGGAGCTGTTTTTT	CASSPEGGRNTGELFF
NA	NA	TRBV4-1	TRBJ2-7	TGCGCCAGCGCCGGTTGGGTCTCCTCCTACGAGCAGTACTTC	CASAGWVSSYEQYF
NA	NA	TRBV5-1	TRBJ2-5	TGCGCCAGCAGCCGACAGCTCTCGGGGCAAGAGACCCAGTACTTC	CASSRQLSGQETQYF
TRBD2	once	TRBV6-6	TRBJ2-7	TGTGCCAGCAGTTACGCGCTTACTAGCGTAGGGGCCGAGCAGTACTTC	CASSYALTSVGAEQYF
NA	NA	TRBV21-1	TRBJ2-1	TGTGCCAGCAGCCCGGGAATTGACCCGAGGGAGAGAAGGAATGAGCAGTTCTTC	CASSPGIDPRERRNEQFF
NA	NA	TRBV5-8	TRBJ1-2	TGTGCCAGCAGCGAACGGCCGCTCTATGGCTACACCTTC	CASSERPLYGYTF
NA	NA	TRBV2	TRBJ2-5	TGTGCCAGCAGTGAATGGGGGTCCGGAGAGACCCAGTACTTC	CASSEWGSGETQYF
NA	NA	TRBV5-1	TRBJ2-2	TGCGCCAGCAGCTTGCTGGGGACAAGCAACACCGGGGAGCTGTTTTTT	CASSLLGTSNTGELFF
TRBD1	NA	TRBV7-9	TRBJ2-2	TGTGCCAGCAGCTCTGGACAGGGGGTCGGGGAGCTGTTTTTT	CASSSGQGVGELFF
NA	few	TRBV6-6	TRBJ2-2	TGTGCCAGCAGTTCCTTCGGGGAGCTGTTTTTT	CASSSFGELFF
NA	NA	TRBV27	TRBJ2-7	TGTGCCAGCGGGATCTCCTACGAGCAGTACTTC	CASGISYEQYF
TRBD2	NA	TRBV6-5	TRBJ2-1	TGTGCCAGCAGTTACCGCAGCGGGAGCTCCTACAATGAGCAGTTCTTC	CASSYRSGSSYNEQFF
TRBD1	NA	TRBV6-5	TRBJ1-3	TGTGCCAGTTGGGACAGGGCTGGAAACACCATATATTTT	CASWDRAGNTIYF
NA	NA	TRBV7-2	TRBJ2-7	TGTGCCAGCAGCTTAGACAGTAACTACGAGCAGTACTTC	CASSLDSNYEQYF
NA	once	TRBV5-1	TRBJ2-1	TGCGCCAGCAGTCGGACGGGCAGCAATGAGCAGTTCTTC	CASSRTGSNEQFF
NA	NA	TRBV6-4	TRBJ2-3	TGTGCCAGCAGTGTACAGGGCCCCCCTAGCACAGATACGCAGTATTTT	CASSVQGPPSTDTQYF
NA	NA	TRBV5-1	TRBJ2-1	TGCGCCAGCAGCTTGGTACCGATAAGGTCCTACAATGAGCAGTTCTTC	CASSLVPIRSYNEQFF
NA	NA	TRBV12-5	TRBJ2-1	TGTGCTAGTGGTTTAGGTGGGGGGAATTCCTACAATGAGCAGTTCTTC	CASGLGGGNSYNEQFF
NA	once	TRBV2	TRBJ1-4	TGTGCCAGCAGCTCCGACGGAGGTAATGAAAAACTGTTTTTT	CASSSDGGNEKLFF
TRBD2	NA	TRBV5-4	TRBJ2-7	TGTGCCAGCAGCTTTGCGCCGACTAGCGGGAGTTTTAGCTACGAGCAGTACTTC	CASSFAPTSGSFSYEQYF
TRBD1	NA	TRBV25-1	TRBJ2-2	TGTGCCAGCAGTGACCCGGGACAGGGGGCGACCGGGGAGCTGTTTTTT	CASSDPGQGATGELFF
NA	NA	TRBV6-1	TRBJ2-7	TGTGCCAGCAGTGAAGTATCCAGGATAGAGGGGGACGAGCAGTACTTC	CASSEVSRIEGDEQYF
TRBD2	NA	TRBV29-1	TRBJ2-3	TGCAGCGTTGGCGGGGGAAGCACAGATACGCAGTATTTT	CSVGGGSTDTQYF
NA	NA	TRBV28	TRBJ2-7	TGTGCCAGCAGTTCCACGGGACCCTTCTACGAGCAGTACTTC	CASSSTGPFYEQYF
NA	NA	TRBV6-6	TRBJ1-5	TGTGCCATTCGACAGCCCCAGCATTTT	CAIRQPQHF
NA	NA	TRBV18	TRBJ2-2	TGTGCCAGCTCACTTACAGGGATCACCGGGGAGCTGTTTTTT	CASSLTGITGELFF
NA	NA	TRBV21-1	TRBJ1-2	TGTGCCAGCAGCAAAACGCAGGGTAACTATGGCTACACCTTC	CASSKTQGNYGYTF
TRBD2	NA	TRBV5-6	TRBJ2-1	TGTGCCAGCGCTACCCCGGGACTATCTTACAATGAGCAGTTCTTC	CASATPGLSYNEQFF
NA	NA	TRBV16	TRBJ2-7	TGTGCCAGCAGCCAACAACGACAGGTTGAGCAGTACTTC	CASSQQRQVEQYF
TRBD1	NA	TRBV4-2	TRBJ2-5	TGTGCCAGCAGCCAAGACCCACAGGGGGTCGGGACCCAGTACTTC	CASSQDPQGVGTQYF